The 10 T cell receptor beta chains in this list originate from one sample, sequenced in a study of cytomegalovirus exposure and HLA in healthy donors. The PCR employed 60 Vbeta primers together with 13 Jbeta primers. Generated by immunoSEQ multiplex PCR, the TCRdb table keeps only in-frame clones and is missing some. The sample carries about 250,000 clones, over 70% recorded once. Sequenced: PBMCs. The receptors originated from a girl aged 2 to 9 in good health and CMV-seronegative.

This chain joins TRBV7-6 and TRBJ1-4; D is possibly TRBD1 (5 bases). CDR3 length: 14 amino acids. The V gene lost 1 base and the J gene lost 12 bases, with 15 bases spanning the gap. In germline, CDR1 is SGHVS, CDR2 FNYEAQ. The CDR3 here is CASSLVIGGEQLFF. CDR3 coding DNA: TGTGCCAGCAGCTTAGTAATCGGGGGGGAACAACTGTTTTTT. Looking up the rest from reference TRBV7-6 and TRBJ1-4 gives the full variable domain: GAGVSQSPRYKVTKRGQDVALRCDPISGHVSLYWYRQALGQGPEFLTYFNYEAQQDKSGLPNDRFSAERPEGSISTLTIQRTEQRDSAMYRCASSLVIGGEQLFFGSGTQLSVL.

The rearrangement joins TRBV27 to TRBJ2-7; TRBD2 agrees at 8 bases. Per the germline V gene, CDR1 is MNHEY and CDR2 is SMNVEV (reference sequence). The length of the CDR3 is 14 residues. The trim removed 4 bases at V and 6 bases at J, leaving 8 bases unmatched. Here the CDR3 DNA reads TGTGCCAGCAGTTCTCCGGGACTAGTTCCCGAGCAGTACTTC. As protein: CASSSPGLVPEQYF.

Details on this clone: Germline and junction disagree at one end, which may indicate a read error. Other DNA sequences from this sample encode an identical CDR3 as well. This rearrangement joins TRBV6-1 to TRBJ2-7; 7 positions agree with TRBD2. There are 16 residues in the CDR3. Germline V gene data show CDR1 as MNHNS and CDR2 as SASEGT. CDR3 region: CASSVLLGASGLEQYF. The CDR3, as DNA: TGCGCCAGCAGTGTACTACTCGGGGCTAGCGGTCTCGAGCAGTACTTC.

The rearrangement joins TRBV6-6 to TRBJ2-7; TRBD2 agrees at 7 bases. The CDR3 loop spans 15 amino acids. Germline values: CDR1 MNHNY, CDR2 SVGAGI (reference sequence). Losses at the gene ends were 3 bases for V and 6 bases for J; bases not matched to a gene: 11. The DNA of the CDR3 is TGTGCCAGCAGTTATAGCCCCAGCGGGACCTCCGAGCAGTACTTC. It translates to CASSYSPSGTSEQYF.

This chain joins TRBV7-8 and TRBJ1-2, with D perhaps TRBD1 (6 bases). Trimming stripped 5 bases from V and 6 bases from J, with 19 bases between. Germline V CDR1 and CDR2: SGHVS, FQNEAQ. This CDR3 has 15 amino acids. CDR3 region: CASSHWEGGSDGYTF. The CDR3 DNA sequence: TGTGCCAGCAGCCATTGGGAGGGGGGATCGGATGGCTACACCTTC.

V and J are TRBV6-5 and TRBJ2-1; D perhaps matches TRBD1 (7 bases). Trimming stripped 4 bases from V and 1 base from J, with 11 bases between. The CDR3 has 15 amino acids. In germline, CDR1 is MNHEY, CDR2 SVGAGI. DNA of the CDR3: TGTGCCAGCAGTTTCAGGGGGGAGTCCTACAATGAGCAGTTCTTC. Translation gives CASSFRGESYNEQFF.

This clone occurred once. V gene TRBV6-5 combines with J gene TRBJ2-7; D unclear. This CDR3 spans 16 amino acids. The V and J ends lost 0 bases and 0 bases respectively, with 12 bases between them. Germline lookup yields CDR1 MNHEY and CDR2 SVGAGI. The CDR3 loop is CASSYSASPNSYEQYF. The DNA for the CDR3 is TGTGCCAGCAGTTACTCTGCCTCCCCTAACTCCTACGAGCAGTACTTC.

The count of this clone is one. The chain combines TRBV28 with TRBJ1-2; 7 nucleotides agree with TRBD1. Germline CDR1 reads MDHEN; CDR2 reads SYDVKM. The ends lost 5 bases at V and 8 bases at J; junction bases unmatched: 11. The CDR3 is 14 residues long. Written as DNA, the CDR3 is TGTGCCAGCAGTCCACAGGGGACCTATCGCGGCTACACCTTC. It encodes CASSPQGTYRGYTF.

The chain uses TRBV7-2 and TRBJ2-1, with 15 nucleotides matching TRBD2. The CDR3 consists of 15 residues. Trimming took 5 bases from V and 9 from J; bases not matched to a gene: 5. Germline V gene lookup returns CDR1 SGHTA and CDR2 FQGNSA. The chain's CDR3 is CASSRGLAGGLEQFF. The CDR3, as DNA: TGTGCCAGCAGCCGAGGACTAGCGGGAGGGCTTGAGCAGTTCTTC.

The V and J genes are TRBV29-1 and TRBJ2-1, with a tentative D call TRBD2 (6 bases). V was clipped by 0 bases and J by 2 bases, with 14 bases between them. From germline, CDR1 is SQVTM and CDR2 ANQGSEA. This CDR3 contains 16 residues. DNA for the CDR3: TGCAGCGTTGAAGATCCACCCGGGAGCCCCTACAATGAGCAGTTCTTC. It codes for CSVEDPPGSPYNEQFF.